These 10 T cell receptor beta chains share one sample of origin, sequenced in a study of technical replicates of blood from several donors. Generated by immunoSEQ multiplex PCR, the TCRdb table keeps only in-frame clones and is missing some. The sample contains 95,000 to 100,000 clones, approximately 95% of which appear only once. Specimen: T cells isolated from PBMCs. The receptor source for this set is a human donor in good health.

The chain has TRBV7-9 and TRBJ2-7; 8 nucleotides align to TRBD2. With V trimmed by 4 bases and J by 9 bases, 5 bases remained unmatched. Germline loops: CDR1 SEHNR, CDR2 FQNEAQ (reference sequence). The CDR3 covers 12 residues. CDR3 in amino acids: CASSSERERQYF. The CDR3 DNA reads TGTGCCAGCAGCTCCGAGCGGGAGAGGCAGTACTTC.

This CDR3 reads CASSENRWNTGELFF. CDR3 DNA sequence: TGTGCCAGCAGTGAAAACAGGTGGAACACCGGGGAGCTGTTTTTT. This chain links TRBV6-1 with TRBJ2-2, with D possibly matching TRBD1 (5 bases). The CDR3 sequence is 15 residues long. The germline V gene encodes CDR1 MNHNS and CDR2 SASEGT. Trimming stripped 2 bases from V and 1 base from J, with 8 bases between.

The chain joins TRBV19 to TRBJ2-1; possibly TRBD1 for D (5 bases). V dropped 3 bases and J dropped 6 bases, with 9 bases sitting between them. The CDR3 runs 13 residues. The V gene's germline CDR1 is LNHDA and CDR2 SQIVND (reference sequence). In nucleotides, the CDR3 is TGTGCCAGTAGTATCCGACAGCTCAATGAGCAGTTCTTC. It specifies CASSIRQLNEQFF.

The V and J genes are TRBV5-4 and TRBJ2-3; 9 bases align to TRBD1. Germline V gives CDR1 SGHNT, CDR2 YYREEE (reference sequence). CDR3 length: 15 residues. The junction had 6 bases not matched to a gene; V was cut back by 3 bases and J by 4 bases. CDR3 coding DNA: TGTGCCAGCAGCTCCCGGGACAGGGTTGCAGATACGCAGTATTTT. Encoded protein: CASSSRDRVADTQYF.

The genes are TRBV9 and TRBJ2-3; the D is unclear. Trimming stripped 0 bases from V and 9 bases from J, with 11 bases between. The germline V gene encodes CDR1 SGDLS and CDR2 YYNGEE. The length of the CDR3 is 13 residues. In DNA, the CDR3 is TGTGCCAGCAGCGTAGACGGCCCACAGACGCAGTATTTT. As protein: CASSVDGPQTQYF.

The chain is built from TRBV10-3 and TRBJ2-5, with unresolved D. V lost 4 bases, J lost 4 bases, and 13 bases lay in between. Germline CDR1 and CDR2: ENHRY and SYGVKD. This CDR3 comprises 14 residues. For the CDR3, the DNA is TGTGCCATCAGTGTTGGTGGGCTGGGAGAGACCCAGTACTTC. It yields the protein CAISVGGLGETQYF.

The chain couples TRBV7-9 to TRBJ1-1; 7 bases are a match to TRBD1. The CDR3 covers 15 residues. Germline V CDR1 and CDR2: SEHNR, FQNEAQ (reference sequence). Trimming at V came to 5 bases and at J to 2 bases, leaving 8 bases not matched to a gene. CDR3 DNA sequence: TGTGCCAGCAGCGTCCACAGGGGACCAAACACTGAAGCTTTCTTT. This translates into CASSVHRGPNTEAFF.

V is TRBV19 and J is TRBJ2-1; TRBD1 might be the D (6 bases). V gave up 4 bases and J gave up 2 bases, with 12 bases separating them. The CDR3 length is 15 residues. Germline V lookup: CDR1 LNHDA, CDR2 SQIVND (reference sequence). DNA for the CDR3: TGTGCCAGTAGTACGACAGGATTCCCCTACAATGAGCAGTTCTTC. Its translation is CASSTTGFPYNEQFF.

The chain couples TRBV4-1 to TRBJ2-7; D possibly corresponds to TRBD2 (6 bases). Germline V gene sequence: CDR1 MGHRA, CDR2 YSYEKL. V lost 1 base and J 2 bases, leaving 12 bases between the germline ends. The CDR3 contains 15 residues. CDR3 protein: CASSQVPGATYEQYF. The CDR3 bases are TGCGCCAGCAGCCAAGTGCCGGGAGCAACCTACGAGCAGTACTTC.

V gene TRBV4-1 combines with J gene TRBJ2-3; D gene uncertain. The CDR3 extends over 16 amino acids. The V end lost 2 bases, the J end lost 1 base, and 13 bases lay between the germline ends. Looked up from germline, CDR1 is MGHRA and CDR2 is YSYEKL. The CDR3 sequence is CASSQNAVLGTDTQYF. Written as DNA, the CDR3 is TGCGCCAGCAGCCAAAACGCGGTTTTGGGCACAGATACGCAGTATTTT.